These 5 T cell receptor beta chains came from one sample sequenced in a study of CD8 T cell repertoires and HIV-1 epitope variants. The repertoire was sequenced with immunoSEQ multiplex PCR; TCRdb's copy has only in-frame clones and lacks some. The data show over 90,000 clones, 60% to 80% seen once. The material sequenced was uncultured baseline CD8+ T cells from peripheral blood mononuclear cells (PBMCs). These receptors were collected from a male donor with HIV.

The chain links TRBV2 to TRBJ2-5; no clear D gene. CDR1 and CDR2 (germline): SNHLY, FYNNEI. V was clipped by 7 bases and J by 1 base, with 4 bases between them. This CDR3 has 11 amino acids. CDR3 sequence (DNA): TGTGCCAGCACCTTCCAAGAGACCCAGTACTTC. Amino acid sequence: CASTFQETQYF.

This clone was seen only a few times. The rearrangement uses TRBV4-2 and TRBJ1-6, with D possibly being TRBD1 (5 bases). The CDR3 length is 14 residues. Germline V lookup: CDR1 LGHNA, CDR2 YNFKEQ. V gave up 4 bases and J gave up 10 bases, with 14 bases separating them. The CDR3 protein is CASSLPGKLSPLHF. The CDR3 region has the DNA TGTGCCAGCAGCCTACCAGGGAAGTTGTCACCCCTCCACTTT.

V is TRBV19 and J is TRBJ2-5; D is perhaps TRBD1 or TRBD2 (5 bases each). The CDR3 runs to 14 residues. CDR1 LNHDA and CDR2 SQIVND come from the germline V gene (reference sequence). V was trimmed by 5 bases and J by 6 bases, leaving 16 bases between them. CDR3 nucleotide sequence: TGTGCCAGTAGTGGGGGAGTCCCAGTGAAGACCCAGTACTTC. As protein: CASSGGVPVKTQYF.

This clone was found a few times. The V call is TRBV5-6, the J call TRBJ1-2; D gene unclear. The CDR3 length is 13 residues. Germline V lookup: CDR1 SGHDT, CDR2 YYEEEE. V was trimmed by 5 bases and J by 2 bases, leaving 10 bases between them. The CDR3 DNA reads TGTGCCAGCAGAGACCTGGGAAACTATGGCTACACCTTC. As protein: CASRDLGNYGYTF.

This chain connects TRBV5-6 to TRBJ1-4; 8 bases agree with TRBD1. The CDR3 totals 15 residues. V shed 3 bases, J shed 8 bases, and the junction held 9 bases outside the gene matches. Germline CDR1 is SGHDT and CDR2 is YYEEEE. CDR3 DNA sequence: TGTGCCAGCAGCTATTCCGGGACAGGTAACGAAAAACTGTTTTTT. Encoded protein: CASSYSGTGNEKLFF.